The 20 T cell receptor beta chains given below trace back to one sample, sequenced in a study of shared clonotypes between healthy human individuals. Sequenced by immunoSEQ multiplex PCR; TCRdb stores in-frame clones only, minus some. The table records 2.3 million or so clones, approximately 95% of them present only once. The sample taken for sequencing was naive CD4+ T cells from PBMCs. Subset noted: CD45RA+ positively selected. Receptors were obtained from a man aged 18 to 29 in good health. Some clones in this sample may be carry-over from other donors' samples.

V gene TRBV7-9 combines with J gene TRBJ2-5; the D is unclear. The end of the DNA aligns better with TRBJ2-7, so the J call may be wrong. This CDR3 spans 17 amino acids. The V gene's germline CDR1 is SEHNR and CDR2 FQNEAQ (reference sequence). The CDR3 DNA is TGTGCCAGCAGCTTAGGGGTGTGGGCGTCTGGCTCCTACGAGCAGTACTTC. Translating gives CASSLGVWASGSYEQYF.

This chain joins TRBV7-9 and TRBJ2-1; the D gene is possibly TRBD2 (8 bases). Germline CDR1 and CDR2: SEHNR and FQNEAQ (reference sequence). V gave up 7 bases and J gave up 9 bases, with 25 bases separating them. The CDR3 has 16 amino acids. The CDR3 spells CASTPGGAGEAGEQFF. For the CDR3, the DNA is TGTGCCAGCACCCCAGGGGGAGCGGGAGAAGCCGGTGAGCAGTTCTTC.

V is TRBV10-1 and J is TRBJ2-2, with TRBD2 matching 7 bases. CDR1 WNHNN and CDR2 SYGVQD come from the germline V gene (reference sequence). CDR3 length: 15 residues. The ends lost 5 bases at V and 4 bases at J; junction bases unmatched: 7. DNA for the CDR3: TGCGCCAGCAGTCGGGACTACTTGACCACCGGGGAGCTGTTTTTT. This encodes CASSRDYLTTGELFF.

This sequence joins TRBV7-9 and TRBJ2-1; D might be TRBD2 (5 bases). V was shortened by 4 bases and J by 8 bases, with 15 bases between the two germline ends. The CDR3 runs 14 residues. Germline CDR1 SEHNR, CDR2 FQNEAQ (reference sequence). DNA for the CDR3: TGTGCCAGCAGCTCGGGGAGTAGTTTCTATGAGCAGTTCTTC. Translated, it gives CASSSGSSFYEQFF.

This rearrangement joins TRBV19 to TRBJ1-1; D is unresolved. The germline V gene has CDR1 LNHDA and CDR2 SQIVND (reference sequence). Between the trimmed V and J ends, which lost 1 base and 1 base, there was a span of 13 bases. CDR3 size: 16 residues. CDR3 in amino acids: CASSIAFVKPNTEAFF. DNA of the CDR3: TGTGCCAGTAGTATAGCCTTCGTGAAGCCGAACACTGAAGCTTTCTTT.

This clone was seen once. The V call is TRBV5-1, the J call TRBJ2-3, with TRBD2 identical over 9 bases. The CDR3 is 16 residues long. Germline loops: CDR1 SGHRS, CDR2 YFSETQ. With V trimmed by 2 bases and J by 0 bases, 4 bases remained unmatched. The DNA for the CDR3 is TGCGCCAGCAGCTTCTCTAGCGGGACTAGCACAGATACGCAGTATTTT. It translates to CASSFSSGTSTDTQYF.

The V call is TRBV7-8, the J call TRBJ2-2; 10 bases are a match to TRBD1. Trimming took 5 bases from V and 6 from J; bases not matched to a gene: 12. In germline, CDR1 is SGHVS, CDR2 FQNEAQ. This CDR3 has 17 residues. CDR3 nucleotide sequence: TGTGCCAGCAGCGAGGGACAGGGGAAACCCGTGGCCGGGGAGCTGTTTTTT. Amino acid sequence: CASSEGQGKPVAGELFF. The whole variable domain, filled in from reference TRBV7-8 and TRBJ2-2, reads GAGVSQSPRYKVAKRGQDVALRCDPISGHVSLFWYQQALGQGPEFLTYFQNEAQLDKSGLPSDRFFAERPEGSVSTLKIQRTQQEDSAVYLCASSEGQGKPVAGELFFGEGSRLTVL.

The V gene is TRBV5-1, the J gene TRBJ1-2, with D possibly TRBD1 on 6 matching bases. CDR1 and CDR2 (germline): SGHRS, YFSETQ. There are 14 residues in the CDR3. V was pared by 3 bases and J by 4 bases, with 13 bases between. In DNA form, the CDR3 reads TGCGCCAGCAGCTCAGGGGTGGTAAGCTATGGCTACACCTTC. Translated, it gives CASSSGVVSYGYTF.

The chain is built from TRBV11-2 and TRBJ2-1; D remains unclear. Germline V lookup: CDR1 SGHAT, CDR2 FQNNGV. This CDR3 has 14 residues. V lost 2 bases and J 3 bases, leaving 8 bases between the germline ends. This CDR3 reads CASSLPPVYNEQFF. DNA of the CDR3: TGTGCCAGCAGCTTACCCCCCGTCTACAATGAGCAGTTCTTC.

The count of this clone is one. This chain links TRBV7-2 with TRBJ2-2; D perhaps matches TRBD2 (5 bases). In germline, CDR1 is SGHTA, CDR2 FQGNSA. CDR3 length equals 14 residues. V shed 10 bases and J shed 0 bases, with 12 bases lying between them. DNA for the CDR3: TGTGCCACCAAAACCGGGACGAACACCGGGGAGCTGTTTTTT. Protein: CATKTGTNTGELFF.

V and J are TRBV29-1 and TRBJ1-1; TRBD1 matches 8 bases. This CDR3 contains 15 residues. The germline gives CDR1 SQVTM, CDR2 ANQGSEA. J gave up 5 bases and V 6 bases, and 14 bases lay outside the gene matches. CDR3 residues: CSVGRDRSLDTEAFF. Written as DNA, the CDR3 is TGCAGCGTCGGCCGGGACAGGAGTTTAGATACTGAAGCTTTCTTT.

The V and J genes are TRBV7-7 and TRBJ2-5, with a possible D match to TRBD2 (6 bases). Germline lookup yields CDR1 SSHAT and CDR2 FNYEAQ (reference sequence). V was clipped by 4 bases and J by 14 bases, with 14 bases between them. This CDR3 comprises 11 residues. CDR3 in amino acids: CASSYRGLLYF. In DNA, the CDR3 is TGTGCCAGCAGCTATAGGGGACTCCTCTACTTC.

The V and J genes are TRBV5-1 and TRBJ2-2, with TRBD1 matching over 8 bases. J lost 7 bases, V lost 4 bases, and 9 bases had no gene match. CDR1 SGHRS and CDR2 YFSETQ come from the germline V gene. The CDR3 totals 15 residues. CDR3 sequence (DNA): TGCGCCAGCAGCCGCGGGACAGGCCTCTACGGGGAGCTGTTTTTT. This gives the protein CASSRGTGLYGELFF.

The chain recombines TRBV11-1 with TRBJ1-3; D unclear. The V gene lost 5 bases and the J gene lost 4 bases, with 12 bases spanning the gap. In germline, CDR1 is SGHAT, CDR2 FQDESV (reference sequence). The CDR3 is 14 amino acids. The CDR3 is CASSARESGNTIYF. Here the CDR3 DNA reads TGTGCCAGCAGCGCAAGAGAGTCGGGAAACACCATATATTTT.

The chain carries TRBV7-2 and TRBJ2-7; D could derive from TRBD1 or TRBD2 (5 bases each). Trimming took 2 bases from V and 6 from J, leaving 14 bases between them. CDR3 size: 14 residues. Germline CDR1 SGHTA, CDR2 FQGNSA. The CDR3 sequence: CASSLNQIGTEQYF. As DNA, the CDR3 is TGTGCCAGCAGCTTAAATCAAATTGGGACCGAGCAGTACTTC. Full variable domain (missing parts from reference TRBV7-2 and TRBJ2-7): GAGVSQSPSNKVTEKGKDVELRCDPISGHTALYWYRQSLGQGLEFLIYFQGNSAPDKSGLPSDRFSAERTGGSVSTLTIQRTQQEDSAVYLCASSLNQIGTEQYFGPGTRLTVT.

The rearrangement joins TRBV6-6 to TRBJ1-1; D uncertain. The CDR3 spans 13 residues. Germline V lookup: CDR1 MNHNY, CDR2 SVGAGI (reference sequence). The germline V and J ends were trimmed by 1 base and 1 base, with 4 bases remaining between them. CDR3 protein: CASSYFPNTEAFF. The CDR3 DNA sequence: TGTGCCAGCAGTTACTTTCCGAACACTGAAGCTTTCTTT.

This clone has just one count. This chain links TRBV7-9 with TRBJ2-5; no reliable D call. Deletions cut 5 bases from V and 5 bases from J, with 9 bases between. The CDR3 has 12 residues. The V gene's germline CDR1 is SEHNR and CDR2 FQNEAQ (reference sequence). In DNA, the CDR3 is TGTGCCAGCAGCCCCCGGAAGGAGACCCAGTACTTC. Amino acids: CASSPRKETQYF.

The chain combines TRBV7-3 with TRBJ2-6; 7 bases match TRBD1. This CDR3 is 17 amino acids long. Trimming at V came to 5 bases and at J to 4 bases, leaving 11 bases not matched to a gene. The V gene's germline CDR1 is SGHTA and CDR2 FQGTGA. The CDR3 DNA reads TGTGCCAGCAGCCTCGGACAGGCCCCGGGGGGGGCCAACGTCCTGACTTTC. Its translation: CASSLGQAPGGANVLTF.

Here the CDR3 DNA reads TGTGCCAGCAGCTTCGGGGGGTGGGACACCATATATTTT. Protein product: CASSFGGWDTIYF. The chain carries TRBV6-1 and TRBJ1-3; D is perhaps TRBD1 (5 bases). The CDR3 length is 13 residues. Trimming left V 6 bases short and J 8 bases short, with 14 bases between. Per the germline V gene, CDR1 is MNHNS and CDR2 is SASEGT.

The V call is TRBV11-2, the J call TRBJ1-5; D is ambiguous. CDR3 length: 13 amino acids. Germline CDR1 is SGHAT and CDR2 is FQNNGV. Trimming took 1 base from V and 5 from J, leaving 6 bases between them. The CDR3 DNA reads as TGTGCCAGCAGCTTAGCCGACGATCAGCCCCAGCATTTT. Translated: CASSLADDQPQHF.